The clone carrying this T cell receptor (beta chain) has a handful of counts. What it binds is not known. The data derive from a study of radiotherapy plus CTLA-4 blockade in lung cancer. Study-wide results and limits: After treatment with radiotherapy plus ipilimumab, TCR clones that came from the tumor expanded in blood.

Generated by immunoSEQ multiplex PCR, the TCRdb table keeps only in-frame clones and is missing some. Among approximately 69,000 clones listed, around 82% were seen once. Germline V gene data show CDR1 as MNHNS and CDR2 as SASEGT. V lost 7 bases, J lost 3 bases, and 16 bases lay in between. This CDR3 contains 14 residues. The sample consisted of peripheral blood, taken from a patient treated with radiotherapy plus ipilimumab. This TCR was recovered from a human donor with non-small cell lung cancer who had a complete response to radiotherapy plus ipilimumab. The chain joins TRBV6-1 to TRBJ2-7; D unresolved. The CDR3 coding sequence is TGTGCCAGCACAACCTCCCTTCTACGCTACGAGCAGTACTTC. Residues: CASTTSLLRYEQYF.